The 16 T cell receptor beta chains reported below all come from one sample, sequenced in a study of cytomegalovirus exposure and HLA in healthy donors. 60 Vbeta and 13 Jbeta primers were used in PCR. Assay used: immunoSEQ multiplex PCR; TCRdb lists only in-frame clones, some missing. The top ten hold about 4.3% of the sample, which has 140,000 to 150,000 clones, approximately 80% seen once. Sequenced: PBMCs. All receptors derive from a woman in her 40s in good health and CMV-seropositive.

V is TRBV11-2 and J is TRBJ2-3, with unresolved D. Germline CDR1 is SGHAT and CDR2 is FQNNGV. The CDR3 loop spans 15 amino acids. Trimming shortened V by 0 bases and J by 2 bases, and 9 bases separated the two germline ends. CDR3 in amino acids: CASSLELVATDTQYF. DNA for the CDR3: TGTGCCAGCAGCTTAGAACTGGTTGCCACAGATACGCAGTATTTT.

This clone appeared a few times. The V and J genes are TRBV7-2 and TRBJ1-1; D perhaps matches TRBD1 (6 bases). CDR1 and CDR2 (germline): SGHTA, FQGNSA. V was pared by 6 bases and J by 4 bases, with 12 bases between. The CDR3 runs 13 residues. CDR3: CASSRTVSTEAFF. The CDR3 region has the DNA TGTGCCAGCAGTCGGACAGTAAGCACTGAAGCTTTCTTT.

This chain links TRBV19 with TRBJ2-3, with a weak D call TRBD2 (5 bases). This CDR3 has 14 residues. Germline V gene sequence: CDR1 LNHDA, CDR2 SQIVND (reference sequence). V shed 6 bases and J shed 6 bases, with 16 bases lying between them. CDR3 sequence reads: CASSMDSLGDTQYF. The CDR3 DNA is TGTGCCAGTAGCATGGACTCCCTCGGCGATACGCAGTATTTT.

This rearrangement joins TRBV6-1 to TRBJ2-7; 7 nucleotides line up with TRBD1. The CDR3 extends over 14 amino acids. Germline assignment: CDR1 MNHNS and CDR2 SASEGT. V lost 5 bases and J lost 2; bases outside the gene matches: 6. The CDR3 coding sequence is TGTGCCAGCAGTAAGACAGGGCAACCCTACGAGCAGTACTTC. It codes for CASSKTGQPYEQYF.

The chain recombines TRBV5-8 with TRBJ1-6, with D tentatively TRBD1 (6 bases). V was cut by 5 bases and J by 9 bases, with 9 bases left in between. The CDR3 loop spans 12 amino acids. Looked up from germline, CDR1 is SGHTS and CDR2 is YDEGEE. In DNA, the CDR3 is TGTGCCAGCAGATTAGGGGGTTCACCCCTCCACTTT. Its translation is CASRLGGSPLHF.

CDR3 protein: CASRGQGTNTEAFF. The DNA for the CDR3 is TGTGCCAGCCGCGGGCAGGGGACGAACACTGAAGCTTTCTTT. The V and J genes are TRBV6-5 and TRBJ1-1, with D tentatively TRBD1 (6 bases). V was trimmed by 8 bases and J by 1 base, leaving 14 bases between them. From germline, CDR1 is MNHEY and CDR2 SVGAGI. The CDR3 spans 14 residues.

This chain uses TRBV28 with TRBJ2-3, with 10 nucleotides matching TRBD1. CDR3 length equals 16 residues. Germline V gene data show CDR1 as MDHEN and CDR2 as SYDVKM. V gave up 7 bases and J gave up 2 bases; unmatched junction bases: 9. CDR3 nucleotides: TGTGCCAGCAACCCCGGGACAGGGGTTCTCACAGATACGCAGTATTTT. It is translated as CASNPGTGVLTDTQYF. The entire variable domain, with the rest obtained from reference TRBV28 and TRBJ2-3, is as follows: DVKVTQSSRYLVKRTGEKVFLECVQDMDHENMFWYRQDPGLGLRLIYFSYDVKMKEKGDIPEGYSVSREKKERFSLILESASTNQTSMYLCASNPGTGVLTDTQYFGPGTRLTVL.

This clone was seen more than once but under ten times. The junction and the germline gene differ at one end; a read error may be behind it. This chain links TRBV9 with TRBJ2-2; no clear D gene. There are 16 residues in the CDR3. Germline lookup yields CDR1 SGDLS and CDR2 YYNGEE. The CDR3 reads CASSVVENANTGELFF. The CDR3 DNA reads TGTGCCAGCAGTGTAGTTGAGAACGCGAACACCGGGGAGCTGTTTTTT.

This chain uses TRBV28 with TRBJ1-4, with TRBD1 identical over 8 bases. V shed 5 bases, J shed 7 bases, and the junction held 9 bases outside the gene matches. The CDR3 runs 15 residues. Germline V gene data show CDR1 as MDHEN and CDR2 as SYDVKM. This CDR3 is CASSPRQGAPEKLFF. In DNA, the CDR3 is TGTGCCAGCAGTCCCCGCCAGGGGGCCCCTGAAAAACTGTTTTTT.

This rearrangement joins TRBV27 to TRBJ2-7; 10 bases match TRBD2. There are 16 residues in the CDR3. CDR1 is MNHEY and CDR2 is SMNVEV in the germline V gene (reference sequence). V lost 2 bases and J lost 3; bases outside the gene matches: 7. CDR3 amino acids: CASSLVGTSAVYEQYF. CDR3 DNA sequence: TGTGCCAGCAGTTTAGTTGGGACTAGCGCAGTCTACGAGCAGTACTTC.

This chain uses TRBV7-6 with TRBJ2-5; 11 bases are shared with TRBD2. Germline V gene sequence: CDR1 SGHVS, CDR2 FNYEAQ. This CDR3 is 15 amino acids long. V shed 3 bases and J 5 bases; nucleotides not matched to a gene: 5. The CDR3 region has the DNA TGTGCCAGCAGCTTGAGTCTAGCGGGAGGTGAGACCCAGTACTTC. Translation gives CASSLSLAGGETQYF.

The chain employs TRBV4-2 and TRBJ2-7; D might be TRBD2 (6 bases). Per the germline V gene, CDR1 is LGHNA and CDR2 is YNFKEQ. CDR3 length: 14 amino acids. V was shortened by 0 bases and J by 4 bases, with 10 bases between the two germline ends. The CDR3 coding sequence is TGTGCCAGCAGCCAAGATCCCGGGAGTTACGAGCAGTACTTC. Translation gives CASSQDPGSYEQYF.

The rearrangement links TRBV10-3 to TRBJ2-5; 8 bases line up with TRBD2. CDR1 is ENHRY, CDR2 SYGVKD, per germline. The CDR3 loop spans 15 amino acids. Trimming at V came to 0 bases and at J to 4 bases, leaving 4 bases not matched to a gene. The CDR3 DNA sequence: TGTGCCATCAGTGAGTCAAGCGGGAGTGGAGAGACCCAGTACTTC. Its translation is CAISESSGSGETQYF.

The genes are TRBV2 and TRBJ2-5, with 11 positions matching TRBD2. The CDR3 length is 14 residues. Germline V gene sequence: CDR1 SNHLY, CDR2 FYNNEI. Trimming cost V 6 bases and J 7 bases; bases outside gene matches: 7. The CDR3 sequence is CASSVAGGGGTQYF. The CDR3 nucleotides read TGTGCCAGCAGCGTAGCGGGAGGGGGAGGGACCCAGTACTTC.

This chain links TRBV11-2 with TRBJ2-1; tentatively, D is TRBD1 (6 bases). Germline assignment: CDR1 SGHAT and CDR2 FQNNGV. The CDR3 covers 15 residues. V gave up 5 bases and J gave up 0 bases, with 11 bases separating them. The CDR3: CASSPLDSSYNEQFF. As DNA, the CDR3 is TGTGCCAGCAGCCCCTTGGACAGCTCCTACAATGAGCAGTTCTTC. The full variable domain, in which reference TRBV11-2 and TRBJ2-1 provide the parts outside the CDR3, is EAGVAQSPRYKIIEKRQSVAFWCNPISGHATLYWYQQILGQGPKLLIQFQNNGVVDDSQLPKDRFSAERLKGVDSTLKIQPAKLEDSAVYLCASSPLDSSYNEQFFGPGTRLTVL.

The chain recombines TRBV2 with TRBJ1-2, with a possible D match to TRBD1 (5 bases). CDR3 length equals 13 residues. Germline CDR1 is SNHLY and CDR2 is FYNNEI. V lost 7 bases and J 4 bases, leaving 13 bases between the germline ends. The CDR3 bases are TGTGCCAGCACGGGGGGGAACTCCTATGGCTACACCTTC. Translated, it gives CASTGGNSYGYTF.